Listed below are T cell receptor beta chains from one sample, sequenced in a study of shared clonotypes between healthy human individuals. Clones were sequenced by immunoSEQ multiplex PCR, and TCRdb holds only the in-frame ones, with some missing. The sample holds approximately 640,000 clones, roughly 70% seen once. The sequenced material came from memory CD4+ T cells sorted from blood. The source of these receptors is a woman in her 30s in good health. CDR3s include the opening cysteine and the closing phenylalanine or tryptophan. The D gene is left open where the match is weak. For some rows the clone size is stated as once, few or many, or as a class when expanded; others skip it.

abundance	v_gene	j_gene	d_gene	CDR3nt	CDR3aa
-	TRBV5-4	TRBJ2-3	-	TGTGCCAGCAGCTTGGTCGTCGGGATGAGCACAGATACGCAGTATTTT	CASSLVVGMSTDTQYF
-	TRBV6-6	TRBJ2-5	TRBD1	TGTGCCAGCAGTTACACCCGGGACAGGGTGGAGACCCAGTACTTC	CASSYTRDRVETQYF
-	TRBV29-1	TRBJ1-2	-	TGCAGCGTTGAGGGTGTGGGACTCTCCCGGGGCGGCTACACCTTC	CSVEGVGLSRGGYTF
-	TRBV25-1	TRBJ2-7	-	TGTGCCAGCGCCGGGACATTGTACGAGCAGTACTTC	CASAGTLYEQYF
-	TRBV2	TRBJ2-7	-	TGTGCCAGCAGGGCGGAGAGGAGGACCTACGAGCAGTACTTC	CASRAERRTYEQYF
-	TRBV10-1	TRBJ2-3	TRBD2	TGCGCCAGCAGTGAGTCCAGGGCTAGCGGAACAGATACGCAGTATTTT	CASSESRASGTDTQYF
once	TRBV5-1	TRBJ1-5	-	TGCGCCAGCAGCTTGGGCGACAACAATCAGCCCCAGCATTTT	CASSLGDNNQPQHF
-	TRBV5-4	TRBJ2-3	-	TGTGCCAGCAGCACGGGTGGAGGGTTCTCAGCAGATACGCAGTATTTT	CASSTGGGFSADTQYF
-	TRBV19	TRBJ1-5	-	TGTGCCAGTAGTAACACAGGCGGCAATCAGCCCCAGCATTTT	CASSNTGGNQPQHF
-	TRBV25-1	TRBJ2-6	-	TGTGCCAGCAGTGATAAGGATTACTCTGGGGCCAACGTCCTGACTTTC	CASSDKDYSGANVLTF
-	TRBV15	TRBJ1-5	-	TGTGCCACCAGCGGAACGGCACAGCCCCAGCATTTT	CATSGTAQPQHF
-	TRBV18	TRBJ2-1	-	TGTGCCAGCTCACAGGGCCTGGACAGTATTGAGCAGTTCTTC	CASSQGLDSIEQFF
-	TRBV6-5	TRBJ1-5	-	TGTGCCAGCAGTAGGGATACAGCTAATCAGCCCCAGCATTTT	CASSRDTANQPQHF
-	TRBV6-6	TRBJ2-5	-	TGTGCCAGCAGTTATACCTTGAGGGGAAGAGAGACCCAGTACTTC	CASSYTLRGRETQYF
once	TRBV10-1	TRBJ1-1	TRBD1	TGCGCCAGCAGTGAAGGGACAGTTGAAGCTTTCTTT	CASSEGTVEAFF
-	TRBV6-5	TRBJ2-1	-	TGTGCCAGCCTACCGGGACCATCAAACAATGAGCAGTTCTTC	CASLPGPSNNEQFF
-	TRBV4-1	TRBJ2-2	-	TGCGCCAGCAGCCATTCCGAGTTCGGGGCCGGGGAGCTGTTTTTT	CASSHSEFGAGELFF
few	TRBV4-2	TRBJ1-1	-	TGTGCCAGCAGCCAAGCCAGGGACACTGAAGCTTTCTTT	CASSQARDTEAFF
-	TRBV29-1	TRBJ2-5	-	TGCAGCGTTGGGTCTAGCGTTGGGGAGACCCAGTACTTC	CSVGSSVGETQYF
few	TRBV5-5	TRBJ1-2	-	TGTGCCAGCAGCTTGCGGACAGAAAACTATGGCTACACCTTC	CASSLRTENYGYTF
-	TRBV4-1	TRBJ2-1	TRBD2	TGCGCCAGCAGCCATACACGAAGGACTAGCGGGAGAGGGGGTCGGAATGAGCAGTTCTTC	CASSHTRRTSGRGGRNEQFF
-	TRBV5-6	TRBJ1-4	TRBD1	TGTGCCAGCAGTTCCCAGGGGGTCGGAAAACTGTTTTTT	CASSSQGVGKLFF
-	TRBV28	TRBJ2-2	-	TGTGCCAGCAGTTTATTTGGAAGGACCGGGGAGCTGTTTTTT	CASSLFGRTGELFF
-	TRBV28	TRBJ1-5	TRBD1	TGTGCCAGCAGTCTACTAGGACAGGGTGGCCAGCCCCAGCATTTT	CASSLLGQGGQPQHF
-	TRBV4-2	TRBJ2-3	-	TGTGCCAGCAGCCATGGACCCCCGGGGTTCCCGGGCGGGGATGCGACAGATACGCAGTATTTT	CASSHGPPGFPGGDATDTQYF
-	TRBV23-1	TRBJ2-3	-	TGCGCCAGCAGTCCCCCAGGAGGAGGGAGCACAGATACGCAGTATTTT	CASSPPGGGSTDTQYF
-	TRBV10-2	TRBJ1-5	-	TGCGCCAGCAGTGAGTCGTCGGCGACCAATCAGCCCCAGCATTTT	CASSESSATNQPQHF
-	TRBV28	TRBJ1-2	-	TGTGCCAGCAGTTTAGGCCGAGGGTATGGCTACACCTTC	CASSLGRGYGYTF
few	TRBV12-5	TRBJ2-3	TRBD1	TGTGCTAGTGGTTCGGGACAGGGTATGGACGCAGATACGCAGTATTTT	CASGSGQGMDADTQYF
-	TRBV5-1	TRBJ2-2	-	TGCGCCAGCAGTATGGGGACCGGGGAGCTGTTTTTT	CASSMGTGELFF
once	TRBV5-1	TRBJ1-4	-	TGCGCCAGCAGCTTGGATAGTGAAAAACTGTTTTTT	CASSLDSEKLFF
-	TRBV5-1	TRBJ2-1	TRBD2	TGCGCCAGCAGCCAAAGTAGCGGGGCCTACAATGAGCAGTTCTTC	CASSQSSGAYNEQFF
-	TRBV30	TRBJ2-5	TRBD2	TGTGCCTGGAGTGGACTAGCGCAAGAGACCCAGTACTTC	CAWSGLAQETQYF
-	TRBV7-2	TRBJ1-5	-	TGTGCCAGCAGCCCCCACGGCGTGGGGGGCAATCAGCCCCAGCATTTT	CASSPHGVGGNQPQHF
-	TRBV19	TRBJ2-3	-	TGTGCCAGTAGTATATCGGGAGCGGCGCAGTATTTT	CASSISGAAQYF
-	TRBV11-3	TRBJ2-7	TRBD2	TGTGCCAGCAGCGTTGCTAGCGGAACCTCCTACGAGCAGTACTTC	CASSVASGTSYEQYF
-	TRBV5-1	TRBJ2-7	-	TGCGCCAGCGCCGGGGGATCCTACGAGCAGTACTTC	CASAGGSYEQYF
-	TRBV18	TRBJ2-7	TRBD2	TGTGCCAGCTCACCTAGCGGGGCAACCTACGAGCAGTACTTC	CASSPSGATYEQYF
-	TRBV6-5	TRBJ1-2	TRBD1	TGTGCCAGCAGCCCTGGACAGGCCTATGGCTACACCTTC	CASSPGQAYGYTF
-	TRBV19	TRBJ1-1	TRBD1	TGTGCCAGTAGTGGGAAGAACAGGGGAAACACTGAAGCTTTCTTT	CASSGKNRGNTEAFF
-	TRBV19	TRBJ2-1	TRBD1	TGTGCCAGTAATGACAGGGAAACTGAGCAGTTCTTC	CASNDRETEQFF
many	TRBV18	TRBJ2-1	-	TGTGCCAGCTCACCACAGGGGACGGAGAATGAGCAGTTCTTC	CASSPQGTENEQFF
-	TRBV7-6	TRBJ1-6	-	TGTGCCAGCAGCTCGTCCCCAGCCTCCTATAATTCACCCCTCCACTTT	CASSSSPASYNSPLHF
-	TRBV4-2	TRBJ1-2	-	TGTGCCAGCAGCTCTCAGACGGGGGCCCTAGTCGGCTACACCTTC	CASSSQTGALVGYTF
once	TRBV28	TRBJ1-5	-	TGTGCCAGCAGTTTAGCATATCAGCCCCAGCATTTT	CASSLAYQPQHF
-	TRBV18	TRBJ2-7	TRBD2	TGTGCCAGCTCAACGGGACTAGCAAGAGGGGAGGAGCAGTACTTC	CASSTGLARGEEQYF
-	TRBV4-1	TRBJ1-5	-	TGCGCCAGCAGCCAAACGGGAAATAGCAATCAGCCCCAGCATTTT	CASSQTGNSNQPQHF
once	TRBV4-1	TRBJ2-7	TRBD2	TGCGCCAGCAGCCTCCGGACTAGCGGGGTGATGGAGCAGTACTTC	CASSLRTSGVMEQYF
-	TRBV9	TRBJ2-7	TRBD2	TGTGCCAGCAGCGTAGGTAGCGGGAGTACCGAGCAGTACTTC	CASSVGSGSTEQYF
-	TRBV6-5	TRBJ1-2	-	TGTGCCAGCAGTTACTCCCCAGGGAGGTCGGACTATGGCTACACCTTC	CASSYSPGRSDYGYTF